The 12 T cell receptor beta chains in this list originate from one sample, sequenced in a study of beta chain features in type 1 diabetes (dated by TCRdb to 2016 to 2018). What the work shows at the level of the full study, not this receptor alone: A moderate but significant shortening of TCRB CDR3 length was observed in type 1 diabetes patients in all four CD4+ subsets.

The library was prepared using the immunoSEQ multiplex PCR assay. The entire amount of isolated RNA was reverse transcribed using the High Capacity cDNA Reverse Transcription Kit, so the sequenced TCRB transcripts were expressed ones. The source is immuneACCESS, and TCRdb retained only in-frame sequences with V and J called. Part of the clones is not carried over; for the studies checked, unresolved V genes explain less than half of this, and the remainder is unexplained. The table for this sample lists hundreds of thousands of clones; roughly 13% of them were counted only once. The ten largest make up 0.035% to 0.045% of the sample. Their cognate antigens are unknown. Sequences were obtained from naive CD4+ T cells from blood. The cell subset or site label, as the study defines it: true naive CD4+ T cells. These TCRs come from a man aged 18 to 29 with type 1 diabetes.

This sequence joins TRBV27 and TRBJ1-5; D is possibly TRBD1 (6 bases). Trimming cost V 6 bases and J 7 bases, with 16 bases left between them. The CDR3 loop spans 14 amino acids. Germline lookup yields CDR1 MNHEY and CDR2 SMNVEV (reference sequence). In DNA form, the CDR3 reads TGTGCCAGCAGCTCAGGGACCACAGGGCAGCCCCAGCATTTT. This translates into CASSSGTTGQPQHF.

This clone showed up just a few times. Other DNA sequences in the same sample also yield this CDR3. The chain recombines TRBV2 with TRBJ2-5; a possible D gene is TRBD1 (5 bases). Germline CDR1 SNHLY, CDR2 FYNNEI. Trimming left V 6 bases short and J 4 bases short, with 9 bases between. The CDR3 consists of 12 residues. The CDR3 region has the DNA TGTGCCAGCAGAGGGGAAGGAGAGACCCAGTACTTC. This encodes CASRGEGETQYF.

CDR3: CASSSQGWETQYF. CDR3 nucleotide sequence: TGTGCCAGCAGCTCACAGGGGTGGGAGACCCAGTACTTC. The genes are TRBV13 and TRBJ2-5; TRBD1 aligns across 7 bases. This CDR3 region has 13 residues. Unmatched junction bases numbered 4, after V lost 4 bases and J lost 5 bases. The germline V gene has CDR1 PRHDT and CDR2 FYEKMQ (reference sequence).

This chain links TRBV27 with TRBJ2-4; TRBD1 or TRBD2 may be the D gene (5 bases each). The CDR3 length is 15 residues. The V end was cut by 5 bases, the J end by 0 bases, with 11 bases between. Germline loops: CDR1 MNHEY, CDR2 SMNVEV (reference sequence). CDR3 region: CASSMGPIAKNIQYF. The CDR3 nucleotides are TGTGCCAGCAGTATGGGACCCATAGCCAAAAACATTCAGTACTTC.

The J gene is TRBJ2-1, the V gene TRBV30, with TRBD2 matching over 7 bases. With 3 bases clipped from V and 4 bases from J, the junction kept 9 bases outside the gene matches. Per germline, CDR1 GTSNPN and CDR2 SVGIG (reference sequence). The CDR3 sequence is 15 residues long. The CDR3 sequence is CAWRDGLADYNEQFF. The CDR3 coding sequence is TGTGCCTGGAGGGATGGGCTAGCGGATTACAATGAGCAGTTCTTC.

The chain employs TRBV7-2 and TRBJ2-3, with 9 bases identical to TRBD2. V lost 2 bases to trimming and J lost 4 bases; unmatched junction nucleotides: 7. The CDR3 runs to 16 residues. CDR1 and CDR2 from the germline V gene are SGHTA and FQGNSA. As DNA, the CDR3 is TGTGCCAGCAGCTTAATTGGCGGGGGGGCCCCAGATACGCAGTATTTT. It codes for CASSLIGGGAPDTQYF. Supplemented by reference TRBV7-2 and TRBJ2-3, the full variable domain reads GAGVSQSPSNKVTEKGKDVELRCDPISGHTALYWYRQSLGQGLEFLIYFQGNSAPDKSGLPSDRFSAERTGGSVSTLTIQRTQQEDSAVYLCASSLIGGGAPDTQYFGPGTRLTVL.

This chain uses TRBV10-3 with TRBJ2-5; no reliable D call. Deletions cut 3 bases from V and 0 bases from J, with 8 bases between. The germline gives CDR1 ENHRY, CDR2 SYGVKD. The CDR3 loop spans 14 amino acids. The CDR3: CAISEQQYQETQYF. The CDR3 region has the DNA TGTGCCATCAGTGAACAGCAGTACCAAGAGACCCAGTACTTC.

This clone was seen more than once but under ten times. This chain connects TRBV25-1 to TRBJ2-4, with D maybe TRBD1 (7 bases). Deletions cut 6 bases from V and 6 bases from J, with 18 bases between. The CDR3 consists of 15 residues. Germline V gene data show CDR1 as MGHDK and CDR2 as SYGVNS. The CDR3: CASSEGGTAGNIQYF. As DNA, the CDR3 is TGTGCCAGCAGCGAGGGCGGGACAGCGGGAAACATTCAGTACTTC.

There are a few counts of this clone. This chain uses TRBV4-3 with TRBJ2-1; D is undetermined. Per the germline V gene, CDR1 is LGHNA and CDR2 is YSLEER. V was cut by 1 base and J by 0 bases, with 7 bases left in between. There are 15 residues in the CDR3. CDR3 region: CASSQVPDSYNEQFF. Written as DNA, the CDR3 is TGCGCCAGCAGCCAAGTCCCGGACTCCTACAATGAGCAGTTCTTC.

A few counts support this clone. This chain links TRBV28 with TRBJ2-5; D possibly corresponds to TRBD2 (6 bases). V dropped 6 bases and J dropped 4 bases, with 21 bases sitting between them. CDR3 length: 16 residues. Germline CDR1 is MDHEN and CDR2 is SYDVKM. Written as DNA, the CDR3 is TGTGCCAGCAGCTCCTCCCGCGGGACCCTGGGAGAGACCCAGTACTTC. It specifies CASSSSRGTLGETQYF.

This clone was picked up a small number of times. CDR3 sequence reads: CASSYGRDKSYEQYF. The DNA of the CDR3 is TGTGCCAGCAGTTACGGGCGGGACAAGTCCTACGAGCAGTACTTC. This chain joins TRBV6-6 and TRBJ2-7; possibly TRBD1 or TRBD2 for D (6 bases each). In germline, CDR1 is MNHNY, CDR2 SVGAGI (reference sequence). The CDR3 runs 15 residues. V was pared by 2 bases and J by 1 base, with 12 bases between.

Only a few counts were recorded for this clone. This chain uses TRBV29-1 with TRBJ2-3; D might be TRBD1 (6 bases). The V gene lost 4 bases and the J gene lost 2 bases, with 16 bases spanning the gap. There are 15 residues in the CDR3. Germline CDR1 and CDR2: SQVTM and ANQGSEA. CDR3 DNA sequence: TGCAGCGTTGCCCGCGGACAGTTCGTCACAGATACGCAGTATTTT. Amino acid sequence: CSVARGQFVTDTQYF.